This record looks at one T cell receptor beta chain sequence and its context. Its specificity is unknown. This sample stems from a study of cytomegalovirus exposure and HLA in healthy donors. PCR primers comprised 60 Vbeta and 13 Jbeta primers. Measured with immunoSEQ multiplex PCR; TCRdb has only the in-frame clones, and not every one. Here the sample spans 150,000 or so clones, 65% to 90% being singletons. Germline CDR1 reads SGDLS; CDR2 reads YYNGEE. This CDR3 region has 14 residues. J gave up 5 bases and V 4 bases, and 6 bases lay outside the gene matches. The study, taken as a whole, reports: More clonal expansion characterized HLA-associated TCR beta chains than equally common others in a later analysis. Some V segments (TRBV6-2 and TRBV6-3 among them) were excluded as indistinguishable.

The V and J genes are TRBV9 and TRBJ2-7; 10 nucleotides align to TRBD1. The sample was PBMCs. The source is a woman between 50 and 59 years old in good health and CMV-seropositive. The CDR3 loop reads CASSSTGTGDEQYF. Here the CDR3 DNA reads TGTGCCAGCAGCTCCACCGGGACAGGGGACGAGCAGTACTTC.